This T cell receptor (beta chain) was captured in a study of T cells in Graves' hyperthyroidism and ophthalmopathy. The CDR3 length is 15 residues. CDR1 is SGDLS, CDR2 YYNGEE, per germline. V lost 0 bases, J lost 8 bases, and 14 bases lay in between. PBMCs were collected from an approximately 10 ml volume of fresh peripheral blood. This clonotype showed up just a few times. TCR beta CDR3 sequences were amplified from RNA transcripts. First-round RT-PCR of the TCR CDR3 relied on the HTBI primer set. In TCRdb, the multiplex PCR reads were re-called with MiXCR into one record per CDR3 protein. The table lists 600,000 to 750,000 distinct CDR3 sequences, 15% to 20% of them singletons.

The specimen was blood. This receptor was obtained from a man aged 50-59 years with Graves' hyperthyroidism. V usage is TRBV9 and J usage is TRBJ1-4; D call uncertain. The CDR3 nucleotides are TGTGCCAGCAGCGTAGGTTCCGGGCTAGTGGAAAAACTGTTTTTT. Residues: CASSVGSGLVEKLFF.